A single sample is the source of the 30 T cell receptor beta chains below, sequenced in a study of T cells of healthy individuals. TCRdb re-called the 5' RACE reads through MiXCR, storing one row per CDR3 protein. The table shows tens of thousands of distinct CDR3 sequences, with about 15% occurring only once. Source of these receptors: a human donor in good health.

The chain couples TRBV20-1 to TRBJ2-3, with D perhaps matching TRBD2 (5 bases). The CDR3 contains 14 residues. Per germline, CDR1 DFQATT and CDR2 SNEGSKA (reference sequence). V shed 3 bases and J shed 4 bases, with 14 bases lying between them. DNA for the CDR3: TGCAGTGCTAGGAGAGGGAGCGGTGCAGATACGCAGTATTTT. It specifies CSARRGSGADTQYF.

The chain joins TRBV11-2 to TRBJ1-1, with 7 bases identical to TRBD1. CDR1 SGHAT and CDR2 FQNNGV come from the germline V gene. The trim removed 5 bases at V and 4 bases at J, leaving 7 bases unmatched. The CDR3 has 14 residues. CDR3 sequence reads: CASSRSQGSTEAFF. CDR3 sequence (DNA): TGTGCCAGCAGCCGATCACAGGGGAGCACTGAAGCTTTCTTT.

This clonotype was picked up many times. This chain links TRBV7-9 with TRBJ1-6, with 11 bases lining up with TRBD1. The J segment lost 7 bases and the V segment lost 5 bases, leaving 4 bases of the junction unmatched. The CDR3 covers 15 residues. Germline CDR1 and CDR2: SEHNR and FQNEAQ (reference sequence). The CDR3 DNA reads TGTGCCAGCAGCACTGGGGACAGGGGGAATTCACCCCTCCACTTT. It translates to CASSTGDRGNSPLHF.

The table lists this clonotype with many counts. This chain's CDR3 is CATSRGETENSPLHF. As DNA, the CDR3 is TGTGCCACCAGCAGAGGCGAGACAGAGAATTCACCCCTCCACTTT. The chain joins TRBV15 to TRBJ1-6, with D perhaps matching TRBD1 (5 bases). The germline V and J ends were trimmed by 1 base and 7 bases, with 11 bases remaining between them. Germline V gene sequence: CDR1 LNHNV, CDR2 YYDKDF (reference sequence). CDR3 length equals 15 residues. The full variable domain, its missing parts supplied by reference TRBV15 and TRBJ1-6, is DAMVIQNPRYQVTQFGKPVTLSCSQTLNHNVMYWYQQKSSQAPKLLFHYYDKDFNNEADTPDNFQSRRPNTSFCFLDIRSPGLGDTAMYLCATSRGETENSPLHFGNGTRLTVT.

To note about this clonotype: This could be a read error, since a much larger clone is one nucleotide away. The V call is TRBV5-1, the J call TRBJ1-3; a weak D match, TRBD1 (5 bases). Germline values: CDR1 SGHRS, CDR2 YFSETQ. This CDR3 has 15 residues. CDR3 loop: CASSLEWGGKDTVYF. The CDR3 DNA is TGCGCCAGCAGCTTGGAATGGGGGGGGAAAGACACCGTATATTTT.

This clonotype was seen at least ten times. This chain connects TRBV20-1 to TRBJ2-1; either TRBD1 or TRBD2 may fit D (5 bases each). The germline V and J ends were trimmed by 5 bases and 4 bases, with 24 bases remaining between them. The CDR3 totals 17 residues. Looked up from germline, CDR1 is DFQATT and CDR2 is SNEGSKA (reference sequence). CDR3 in amino acids: CSAYGAGGPYSYNEQFF. DNA for the CDR3: TGCAGTGCTTACGGGGCTGGCGGCCCGTACTCATACAATGAGCAGTTCTTC.

This clonotype came up a few times. V is TRBV4-3 and J is TRBJ1-1, with 10 bases matching TRBD1. Germline V gives CDR1 LGHNA, CDR2 YSLEER. The J segment lost 5 bases and the V segment lost 3 bases, leaving 3 bases of the junction unmatched. This CDR3 spans 14 amino acids. The CDR3 sequence: CASSQSDRGTEAFF. The CDR3 bases are TGCGCCAGCAGCCAGTCGGACAGGGGGACTGAAGCTTTCTTT.

This clonotype was seen repeatedly, ten times or more. CDR3 protein: CASTGGGLVYNEQFF. The DNA of the CDR3 is TGTGCCAGCACCGGAGGGGGACTAGTCTACAATGAGCAGTTCTTC. The chain couples TRBV12-3 or TRBV12-4 to TRBJ2-1; 8 positions agree with TRBD2. The CDR3 length is 15 residues. V was clipped by 7 bases and J by 3 bases; unmatched bases: 8.

A few counts support this clonotype. CDR3 DNA sequence: TGTGCCAGCAGAGCCCGAAGACAGGGAAGGGAGACCCAGTACTTC. Translation gives CASRARRQGRETQYF. V is TRBV5-6 and J is TRBJ2-5; 7 nucleotides line up with TRBD1. Trimming cost V 5 bases and J 5 bases; bases outside gene matches: 12. Germline V lookup: CDR1 SGHDT, CDR2 YYEEEE. This CDR3 is 15 amino acids long.

In this sample, this clonotype turned up a few times. The chain carries TRBV20-1 and TRBJ2-1; D possibly corresponds to TRBD2 (7 bases). CDR1 is DFQATT, CDR2 SNEGSKA, per germline (reference sequence). The ends were cut back, 5 bases at V and 4 bases at J, with 21 bases in the middle. The CDR3 is 16 residues long. This CDR3 reads CSADGGGSGGYNEQFF. As DNA, the CDR3 is TGCAGTGCTGACGGGGGCGGGAGTGGGGGTTACAATGAGCAGTTCTTC.

Many counts were recorded for this clonotype. The chain carries TRBV29-1 and TRBJ2-1, with a possible D match to TRBD1 (5 bases). The V gene's germline CDR1 is SQVTM and CDR2 ANQGSEA. CDR3 length equals 14 residues. The V end lost 4 bases, the J end lost 3 bases, and 13 bases lay between the germline ends. Written as DNA, the CDR3 is TGCAGCGTTGTACAGGCCAGTTTCTACAATGAGCAGTTCTTC. Translated: CSVVQASFYNEQFF.

This clonotype was counted between two and nine times. The gene calls are TRBV6-6 and TRBJ1-5, with D possibly being TRBD1 (6 bases). The germline V gene has CDR1 MNHNY and CDR2 SVGAGI (reference sequence). The V gene lost 6 bases and the J gene lost 5 bases, with 14 bases spanning the gap. The CDR3 totals 14 residues. The CDR3 reads CASSRGTPHQPQHF. The CDR3 DNA sequence: TGTGCCAGCAGCCGAGGGACACCGCATCAGCCCCAGCATTTT.

The chain combines TRBV20-1 with TRBJ2-5, with D possibly TRBD1 on 6 matching bases. Germline V gene data show CDR1 as DFQATT and CDR2 as SNEGSKA (reference sequence). V lost 5 bases and J lost 5, with 21 bases in between. This CDR3 contains 15 residues. This CDR3 reads CSASETQTGSETQYF. As DNA, the CDR3 is TGCAGTGCTTCCGAAACCCAAACAGGGAGCGAGACCCAGTACTTC.

This clonotype occurred many times. V gene TRBV7-2 combines with J gene TRBJ2-7; D is undetermined. The CDR3 sequence is 14 residues long. Germline CDR1 is SGHTA and CDR2 is FQGNSA. Trimming took off 4 bases at V and 3 bases at J, with 13 bases between the two ends. DNA for the CDR3: TGTGCCAGCAGCTCCCGGGTATCTTACTACGAGCAGTACTTC. The encoded protein is CASSSRVSYYEQYF.

This clonotype was observed at least ten times. V gene TRBV20-1 combines with J gene TRBJ1-1; 11 bases agree with TRBD1. The length of the CDR3 is 14 residues. The V segment lost 5 bases and the J segment 7 bases; nucleotides outside the gene matches: 9. Germline V gives CDR1 DFQATT, CDR2 SNEGSKA (reference sequence). CDR3 region: CSAARDRGYIEAFF. DNA for the CDR3: TGCAGTGCTGCCCGGGACAGGGGGTATATTGAAGCTTTCTTT.

The V gene is TRBV4-1, the J gene TRBJ1-1, with 11 bases aligning to TRBD1. Losses at the gene ends were 4 bases for V and 0 bases for J; bases not matched to a gene: 4. The CDR3 consists of 16 residues. Germline V lookup: CDR1 MGHRA, CDR2 YSYEKL. The CDR3 spells CASSPGQGALNTEAFF. CDR3 DNA sequence: TGCGCCAGCAGCCCTGGACAGGGGGCACTGAACACTGAAGCTTTCTTT.

The chain combines TRBV12-3 or TRBV12-4 with TRBJ2-1; D might be TRBD1 (9 bases). The V end was cut by 5 bases, the J end by 0 bases, with 26 bases between. The CDR3 contains 20 residues. The CDR3 DNA sequence: TGTGCCAGCAGTACCACAGGGGGCCTAGCGGGTAGGAGCTCCTACAATGAGCAGTTCTTC. Encoded protein: CASSTTGGLAGRSSYNEQFF.

The V call is TRBV6-2 or TRBV6-3, the J call TRBJ1-2, with 9 nucleotides matching TRBD1. Per the germline V gene, CDR1 is MNHEY and CDR2 is SVGEGT. Trimming at V came to 0 bases and at J to 5 bases, leaving 4 bases not matched to a gene. CDR3 size: 15 residues. CDR3 nucleotide sequence: TGTGCCAGCAGTTACTCGTTGGACAGGGGATATGGCTACACCTTC. This translates into CASSYSLDRGYGYTF.

This clonotype was seen many times. This chain links TRBV12-3 or TRBV12-4 with TRBJ1-1; unclear D gene. The CDR3 sequence is 14 residues long. V lost 6 bases, J lost 6 bases, and 17 bases lay in between. For the CDR3, the DNA is TGTGCCAGCAGCAAAGGATACCAGGTCCCTGAAGCTTTCTTT. Protein product: CASSKGYQVPEAFF.

The chain links TRBV6-2 or TRBV6-3 to TRBJ2-3, with 8 positions matching TRBD2. V lost 6 bases, J lost 6 bases, and 11 bases stayed unmatched. The germline CDR1 and CDR2 sequences are MNHEY and SVGEGT. The CDR3 runs to 15 residues. The CDR3, as DNA: TGTGCCAGCAGCCCCTCCGCGGGAGGAAGGGATACGCAGTATTTT. Translating gives CASSPSAGGRDTQYF.

The chain uses TRBV6-5 and TRBJ1-1; D not resolved. Germline values: CDR1 MNHEY, CDR2 SVGAGI. The CDR3 runs to 15 residues. The germline V and J ends were trimmed by 4 bases and 7 bases, with 19 bases remaining between them. CDR3: CASSFRSQWRNEAFF. The DNA for the CDR3 is TGTGCCAGCAGTTTCCGCAGTCAATGGCGGAATGAAGCTTTCTTT.

This clonotype was found many times. This sequence joins TRBV29-1 and TRBJ1-3, with unresolved D. The CDR3 is made up of 14 amino acids. V gave up 3 bases and J gave up 2 bases, with 11 bases separating them. CDR1 and CDR2 (germline): SQVTM, ANQGSEA. The CDR3 DNA reads as TGCAGCGTTGAGGACGGAGCCGCTGGAAACACCATATATTTT. This translates into CSVEDGAAGNTIYF.

This clonotype has a handful of counts. The rearrangement joins TRBV18 to TRBJ2-7, with D unclear. There are 14 residues in the CDR3. The germline V gene has CDR1 KGHSH and CDR2 LQKENI. Trimming took off 2 bases at V and 0 bases at J, with 8 bases between the two ends. CDR3 DNA sequence: TGTGCCAGCTCACCAGCTTGGAGCTCCTACGAGCAGTACTTC. It codes for CASSPAWSSYEQYF. Based on the CDR3 plus reference TRBV18 and TRBJ2-7, the full variable domain is NAGVMQNPRHLVRRRGQEARLRCSPMKGHSHVYWYRQLPEEGLKFMVYLQKENIIDESGMPKERFSAEFPKEGPSILRIQQVVRGDSAAYFCASSPAWSSYEQYFGPGTRLTVT.

This clonotype was observed a handful of times. The CDR3 DNA reads TGCAGTGCTAGAGATCTGCGGACGGGGAACACTGAAGCTTTCTTT. Amino acids: CSARDLRTGNTEAFF. V and J are TRBV20-1 and TRBJ1-1; D gene unclear. Trimming took 0 bases from V and 1 from J, leaving 12 bases between them. The CDR3 runs to 15 residues. Germline CDR1 is DFQATT and CDR2 is SNEGSKA (reference sequence).

There are a few counts of this clonotype. The chain combines TRBV18 with TRBJ1-1; 7 bases match TRBD1. CDR1 is KGHSH, CDR2 LQKENI, per germline. This CDR3 region has 13 residues. Trimming removed 6 bases from V and 3 bases from J; junction bases left unmatched: 4. The DNA for the CDR3 is TGTGCCAGCTCCCCCAGGGGGGACACTGAAGCTTTCTTT. Amino acid sequence: CASSPRGDTEAFF. The entire variable domain, with the rest obtained from reference TRBV18 and TRBJ1-1, is as follows: NAGVMQNPRHLVRRRGQEARLRCSPMKGHSHVYWYRQLPEEGLKFMVYLQKENIIDESGMPKERFSAEFPKEGPSILRIQQVVRGDSAAYFCASSPRGDTEAFFGQGTRLTVV.

This clonotype was observed many times. This CDR3 reads CSARTSGRLNEQFF. The CDR3 DNA follows: TGCAGCGCTCGGACTAGCGGGAGACTCAATGAGCAGTTCTTC. The chain is built from TRBV29-1 and TRBJ2-1; 13 nucleotides match TRBD2. V was clipped by 7 bases and J by 6 bases; unmatched bases: 6. Germline V gene lookup returns CDR1 SQVTM and CDR2 ANQGSEA. The CDR3 consists of 14 residues.

This chain joins TRBV12-3 or TRBV12-4 and TRBJ1-4, with TRBD1 matching 8 bases. The CDR3 is made up of 15 amino acids. The junction had 9 bases not matched to a gene; V was cut back by 6 bases and J by 6 bases. DNA for the CDR3: TGTGCCAGCAGCCTCTCAGGGGGCTTCGATGAAAAACTGTTTTTT. As protein: CASSLSGGFDEKLFF.

This clonotype was seen a handful of times. The chain recombines TRBV19 with TRBJ1-5, with D possibly matching TRBD1 (6 bases). The CDR3 has 13 amino acids. Germline CDR1 reads LNHDA; CDR2 reads SQIVND (reference sequence). V lost 6 bases, J lost 5 bases, and 11 bases lay in between. The CDR3 DNA is TGTGCCAGTAGCGACAGGTCCTATCAGCCCCAGCATTTT. Translation: CASSDRSYQPQHF. Filled out from reference TRBV19 and TRBJ1-5, the complete variable domain reads DGGITQSPKYLFRKEGQNVTLSCEQNLNHDAMYWYRQDPGQGLRLIYYSQIVNDFQKGDIAEGYSVSREKKESFPLTVTSAQKNPTAFYLCASSDRSYQPQHFGDGTRLSIL.

The V gene is TRBV2, the J gene TRBJ1-3, with a weak D call TRBD1 (6 bases). Trimming removed 10 bases at V and 0 bases at J, with 13 bases between. This CDR3 has 14 amino acids. From germline, CDR1 is SNHLY and CDR2 FYNNEI. CDR3 sequence reads: CATNTRGSGNTIYF. CDR3 sequence (DNA): TGTGCCACAAACACCAGGGGCTCTGGAAACACCATATATTTT.

There are a few counts of this clonotype. The V gene is TRBV5-5, the J gene TRBJ1-2, with a tentative D call TRBD1 (5 bases). The V gene's germline CDR1 is SGHKS and CDR2 YYEKEE (reference sequence). V shed 2 bases and J shed 3 bases, with 11 bases lying between them. The CDR3 is 14 amino acids. CDR3 residues: CASSFLTVDYGYTF. The CDR3 DNA sequence: TGTGCCAGCAGCTTCTTGACAGTCGACTATGGCTACACCTTC.